This T cell receptor beta chain was identified in a study of T cell repertoires in cytomegalovirus infection. Turning to the study itself: Selected CMV epitopes included recently identified HLA-C-restricted ones as well as well-studied HLA-B-restricted ones. A matching HLA type, together with CMV infection, was signaled by public TCR beta signatures.

General study findings and limits: Of the TCR beta families, the public ones yielded a cumulative frequency that identified carriers of CMV plus the relevant HLA.

Trimming shortened V by 7 bases and J by 10 bases, and 11 bases separated the two germline ends. This CDR3 comprises 11 residues. This clonotype came up a few times. Its target is not known. MiXCR, run by TCRdb on the reads, gives a single entry per CDR3 protein. The repertoire holds 360,000 or so distinct CDR3 sequences, with roughly 34% as singletons. This sample comprised cultured PBMCs, obtained from culture after CMV antigen stimulation. The V call is TRBV12-3 or TRBV12-4, the J call TRBJ2-1; D is unresolved. The clonotype was recovered from a human donor in good health (CMV status not recorded). Some clones in this sample may be carry-over from other donors' samples. CDR3 sequence reads: CASTLSGEQFF. Here the CDR3 DNA reads TGTGCCAGCACCCTATCAGGAGAGCAGTTCTTC.